This T cell receptor (beta chain) was documented in a study of CD8 T cells in ankylosing spondylitis. This clonotype was seen many times. Its antigen is unknown. Quantitative 5'-RACE with molecular barcodes generated TCR beta libraries. MiXCR, run by TCRdb on the 5' RACE reads, gives a single entry per CDR3 protein. The sample gives 500,000 or so distinct CDR3 sequences, approximately 5.3% of which show up once; around 3.5% is in the top ten. Whole-study results and caveats: Clones linked to disease were reported to show significant enrichment in matched ankylosing spondylitis synovial fluid. CD8+ by phenotype, disease-linked clones were relatively rare in peripheral blood. Apparently characteristic of ankylosing spondylitis blood was a TCR beta motif (fewer than ten highly homologous variants). Reports of some motif variants in reactive arthritis synovial fluid and blood predate this one.

The ends lost 0 bases at V and 4 bases at J; junction bases unmatched: 6. This CDR3 is 17 amino acids long. The V gene's germline CDR1 is LNHNV and CDR2 YYDKDF (reference sequence). The chain joins TRBV15 to TRBJ2-1; TRBD2 agrees at 10 bases. The sequencing input was blood, either unsorted or a sorted T cell fraction (not recorded which). This clonotype was obtained from a male donor with ankylosing spondylitis. The CDR3 is CATSRDRLAGGYNEQFF. In DNA, the CDR3 is TGTGCCACCAGCAGAGATCGCTTAGCGGGGGGTTACAATGAGCAGTTCTTC.